The next 2 T cell receptor beta chains were all read from a single sample in a study of Graves' ophthalmopathy and Graves' hyperthyroidism. RNA transcripts were the template, and TCR beta CDR3 regions were amplified from them. HTBI primers primed a first-round RT-PCR, and a second-round multiplex PCR followed. TCRdb itself ran the multiplex PCR reads through MiXCR, one entry per CDR3 protein. The table shows over a million distinct CDR3 sequences, with 35% to 45% occurring only once. The sequenced sample was peripheral blood or thyroid tissue (not recorded which). All receptors come from an adult man with Graves' hyperthyroidism.

This clonotype was counted ten times or more. The chain couples TRBV6-6 to TRBJ2-5; D not certain. Deletions cut 7 bases from V and 5 bases from J, with 14 bases between. The CDR3 is made up of 13 amino acids. The germline V gene encodes CDR1 MNHNY and CDR2 SVGAGI (reference sequence). CDR3 sequence: CASKPGNGETQYF. The CDR3 DNA sequence: TGTGCCAGCAAGCCAGGCAACGGGGAGACCCAGTACTTC.

The chain combines TRBV9 with TRBJ1-5; D is ambiguous. Trimming removed 3 bases from V and 11 bases from J, with 12 bases in between. This CDR3 has 12 residues. Germline V lookup: CDR1 SGDLS, CDR2 YYNGEE. The CDR3 sequence is CASSGRGPAQHF. The CDR3 nucleotides are TGTGCCAGCAGCGGGAGAGGTCCGGCCCAGCATTTT.